Below are 13 T cell receptor beta chains sequenced from a single sample in a study of blood T cells in healthy people across ages. Primers used in a second PCR of roughly 6 to 12 cycles were a sample-barcoded 5' primer and a J-beta primer mix. TCRdb called the 5' RACE reads again in MiXCR, with one record for every CDR3 protein. The sample contains hundreds of thousands of distinct CDR3 sequences, approximately 48% of which appear only once. Material for sequencing was blood. The receptors shown here come from a man in his 60s in good health.

This clonotype is a singleton in its sample. V is TRBV24-1 and J is TRBJ2-6, with D hard to call. V dropped 1 base and J dropped 0 bases, with 3 bases sitting between them. Germline values: CDR1 KGHDR, CDR2 SFDVKD. The CDR3 loop spans 15 amino acids. The CDR3 sequence: CATSDFSSGANVLTF. The DNA of the CDR3 is TGTGCCACCAGTGATTTTTCCTCTGGGGCCAACGTCCTGACTTTC.

The chain recombines TRBV29-1 with TRBJ2-3; D remains unclear. CDR1 is SQVTM and CDR2 is ANQGSEA in the germline V gene. The CDR3 extends over 10 amino acids. Trimming cost V 7 bases and J 5 bases, with 7 bases left between them. CDR3 in amino acids: CSGYIDTQYF. The DNA of the CDR3 is TGCAGCGGATATATAGATACGCAGTATTTT.

There are a few counts of this clonotype. The chain employs TRBV3-1 and TRBJ2-7, with unresolved D. V gave up 1 base and J gave up 1 base, with 5 bases separating them. CDR3 length: 13 residues. The germline V gene encodes CDR1 LGHDT and CDR2 YNNKEL (reference sequence). The CDR3: CASSQVKSYEQYF. DNA for the CDR3: TGTGCCAGCAGCCAAGTGAAATCCTACGAGCAGTACTTC.

The chain couples TRBV29-1 to TRBJ1-1; weak D call: TRBD1 (5 bases). Germline CDR1 is SQVTM and CDR2 is ANQGSEA. The CDR3 totals 17 residues. Trimming removed 5 bases at V and 0 bases at J, with 22 bases between. In DNA, the CDR3 is TGCAGCGTTAAGCCTCGGGGCGGGACCTCTATGAACACTGAAGCTTTCTTT. Translated, it gives CSVKPRGGTSMNTEAFF.

This sequence joins TRBV24-1 and TRBJ2-7, with 9 bases aligning to TRBD1. From germline, CDR1 is KGHDR and CDR2 SFDVKD. The CDR3 totals 18 residues. V was pared by 11 bases and J by 0 bases, with 19 bases of the junction left unmatched. CDR3: CAIYTRDRELQFSYEQYF. In DNA, the CDR3 is TGTGCCATTTACACCCGGGACAGGGAACTACAATTCTCCTACGAGCAGTACTTC.

CDR3 protein: CASSFGDRANEKLFF. In nucleotides, the CDR3 is TGTGCCAGCAGCTTTGGGGACAGGGCTAATGAAAAACTGTTTTTT. This rearrangement joins TRBV7-6 to TRBJ1-4, with 9 bases lining up with TRBD1. V gave up 3 bases and J gave up 3 bases; unmatched junction bases: 2. The CDR3 is 15 amino acids. CDR1 and CDR2 from the germline V gene are SGHVS and FNYEAQ.

The chain has TRBV7-9 and TRBJ2-1, with 9 bases fitting TRBD1. Trimming took 10 bases from V and 2 from J; bases not matched to a gene: 3. CDR1 is SEHNR, CDR2 FQNEAQ, per germline (reference sequence). This CDR3 spans 13 amino acids. CDR3 protein: CATDRGTYNEQFF. In DNA form, the CDR3 reads TGTGCCACGGACAGGGGCACCTACAATGAGCAGTTCTTC.

The V gene is TRBV6-1, the J gene TRBJ1-5; TRBD1 might be the D (5 bases). The CDR3 extends over 13 amino acids. V was trimmed by 7 bases and J by 6 bases, leaving 13 bases between them. Germline V lookup: CDR1 MNHNS, CDR2 SASEGT. CDR3 nucleotides: TGTGCCAGCAAAGGGACGGCGGTTCAGCCCCAGCATTTT. It is translated as CASKGTAVQPQHF.

This clonotype was seen more than once but under ten times. The J gene is TRBJ1-2, the V gene TRBV20-1, with TRBD1 matching over 7 bases. J gave up 6 bases and V 3 bases, and 7 bases lay outside the gene matches. The germline V gene encodes CDR1 DFQATT and CDR2 SNEGSKA (reference sequence). The CDR3 spans 13 residues. The CDR3 coding sequence is TGCAGTGCTAGGATTACAGGGGTTGATGGCTACACCTTC. Protein sequence: CSARITGVDGYTF.

This clonotype was recorded only once. The chain uses TRBV18 and TRBJ1-5, with D perhaps matching TRBD1 (5 bases). Trimming stripped 6 bases from V and 5 bases from J, with 14 bases between. The CDR3 extends over 14 amino acids. Germline lookup yields CDR1 KGHSH and CDR2 LQKENI. DNA for the CDR3: TGTGCCAGCTCGCCTCAGGGAAGGGATCAGCCCCAGCATTTT. This gives the protein CASSPQGRDQPQHF.

A note on this clonotype: The junction shows a germline mismatch at one end, possibly a read error. V is TRBV10-3 and J is TRBJ2-7; D not certain. The length of the CDR3 is 16 residues. Germline lookup yields CDR1 ENHRY and CDR2 SYGVKD. CDR3 coding DNA: TGCACCATCAGCGAATCCAAACTTACCAGCTCCTACGAGCAGTACTTC. Its translation: CTISESKLTSSYEQYF.

This chain connects TRBV7-8 to TRBJ1-6; 7 positions agree with TRBD1. The CDR3 has 14 residues. CDR1 SGHVS and CDR2 FQNEAQ come from the germline V gene. V was clipped by 5 bases and J by 9 bases; unmatched bases: 7. The CDR3 region is CASSKGTASSPLHF. The CDR3 DNA reads as TGTGCCAGCAGCAAAGGGACAGCCAGTTCACCCCTCCACTTT.

This clonotype has more than one count but fewer than ten. In DNA, the CDR3 is TGTGCCAGCAGCGTCACTAGCGGGGGTGCTAGCACAGATACGCAGTATTTT. Amino acids: CASSVTSGGASTDTQYF. The V call is TRBV9, the J call TRBJ2-3; 11 nucleotides line up with TRBD2. The CDR3 is made up of 17 amino acids. V shed 2 bases, J shed 0 bases, and the junction held 5 bases outside the gene matches. CDR1 is SGDLS, CDR2 YYNGEE, per germline.